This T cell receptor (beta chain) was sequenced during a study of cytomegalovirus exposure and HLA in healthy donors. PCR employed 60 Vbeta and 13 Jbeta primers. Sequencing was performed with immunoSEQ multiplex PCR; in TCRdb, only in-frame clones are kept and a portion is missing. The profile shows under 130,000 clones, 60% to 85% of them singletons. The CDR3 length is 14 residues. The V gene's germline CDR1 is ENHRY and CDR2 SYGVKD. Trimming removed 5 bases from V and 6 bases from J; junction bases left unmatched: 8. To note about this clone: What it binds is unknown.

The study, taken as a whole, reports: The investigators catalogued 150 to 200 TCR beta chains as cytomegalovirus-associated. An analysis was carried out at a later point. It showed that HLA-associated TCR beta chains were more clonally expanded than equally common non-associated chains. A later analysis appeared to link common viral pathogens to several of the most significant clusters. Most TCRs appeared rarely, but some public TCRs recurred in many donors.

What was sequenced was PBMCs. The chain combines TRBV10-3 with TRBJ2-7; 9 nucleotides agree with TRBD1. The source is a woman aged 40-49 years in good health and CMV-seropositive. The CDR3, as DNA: TGTGCCATCAGTAAGGACAGGGGTGTAGCCGAGCAGTACTTC. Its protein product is CAISKDRGVAEQYF.